This T cell receptor (beta chain) was retrieved from a study of OX40 agonist ivuxolimab in advanced cancers. About the research overall: Ivuxolimab is an agonistic anti-OX40 (CD134) antibody, and patients were treated with it. Patients were dosed intravenously with ivuxolimab at 0.01 to 10 mg/kg every 2 weeks. Study results and limitations: Partly responding patients at 0.1-3.0 mg/kg showed some of the smallest clonal expansion.

Sequencing was performed with immunoSEQ multiplex PCR; in TCRdb, only in-frame clones are kept and a portion is missing. Of around 72,000 clones listed, roughly 80% were seen once; the top ten hold roughly 4.7%. The CDR3 runs to 14 residues. Germline V gene sequence: CDR1 SGHAT, CDR2 FQNNGV. Losses at the gene ends were 6 bases for V and 4 bases for J; bases not matched to a gene: 7. This clone was counted only a few times. No antigen is known for it. This TCR was recovered from an adult with an advanced solid tumor such as melanoma, head and neck, liver or kidney cancer. The gene calls are TRBV11-2 and TRBJ2-7, with 9 bases that match TRBD2. This specimen consisted of CD4+ or CD8+ T cells sorted from blood, obtained in a trial of the OX40 agonist ivuxolimab. For the CDR3, the DNA is TGTGCCAGCAGATTTAGCGGGAGCGGGTACGAGCAGTACTTC. Translated: CASRFSGSGYEQYF.